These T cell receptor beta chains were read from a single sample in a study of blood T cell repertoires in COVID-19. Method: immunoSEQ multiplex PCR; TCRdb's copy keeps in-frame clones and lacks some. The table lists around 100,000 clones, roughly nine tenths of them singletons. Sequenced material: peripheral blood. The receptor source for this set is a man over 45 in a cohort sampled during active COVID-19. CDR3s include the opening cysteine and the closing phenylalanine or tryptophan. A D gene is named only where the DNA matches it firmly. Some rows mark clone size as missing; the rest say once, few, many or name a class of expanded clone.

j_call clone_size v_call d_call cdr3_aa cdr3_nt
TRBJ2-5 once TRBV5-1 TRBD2 CASSPAGGETQYF TGCGCCAGCAGCCCGGCGGGGGGGGAGACCCAGTACTTC
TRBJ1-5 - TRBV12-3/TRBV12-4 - CASSFEVGVLQHF TGTGCCAGCAGTTTTGAAGTAGGGGTTCTCCAGCATTTT
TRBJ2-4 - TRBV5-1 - CASSFDGTQQNIQYF TGCGCCAGCAGCTTCGACGGGACACAGCAAAACATTCAGTACTTC
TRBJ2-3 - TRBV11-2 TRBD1 CASSARQGAVTDTQYF TGTGCCAGCAGCGCCCGACAGGGGGCGGTCACAGATACGCAGTATTTT
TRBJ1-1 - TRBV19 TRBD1 CASSDRRGNTEAFF TGTGCCAGTTCGGACAGGCGGGGAAACACTGAAGCTTTCTTT
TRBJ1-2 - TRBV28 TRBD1 CASSSDRFGGYTF TGTGCCAGCAGTTCGGACAGGTTCGGCGGCTACACCTTC
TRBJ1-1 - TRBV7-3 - CASSLGQNTEAFF TGTGCCAGCAGCTTGGGGCAGAACACTGAAGCTTTCTTT
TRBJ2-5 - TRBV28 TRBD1 CASSSRTGLETQYF TGTGCCAGCAGTTCTCGGACAGGTCTAGAGACCCAGTACTTC
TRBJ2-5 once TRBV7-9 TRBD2 CASSWGLAGSAQTQYF TGTGCCAGCAGCTGGGGTTTAGCGGGGTCGGCACAGACCCAGTACTTC
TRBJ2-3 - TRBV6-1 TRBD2 CASSEAWASGFATDTQYF TGTGCCAGCAGTGAAGCGTGGGCTAGCGGGTTCGCCACAGATACGCAGTATTTT
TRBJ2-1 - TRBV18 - CASSYWGGSIQNEQFF TGTGCCAGCTCATACTGGGGTGGGAGTATACAGAATGAGCAGTTCTTC
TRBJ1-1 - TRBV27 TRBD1 CASRGSGTAKGGAFF TGTGCCAGCAGGGGGTCAGGGACAGCAAAGGGTGGAGCTTTCTTT
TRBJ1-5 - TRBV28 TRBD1 CASRGQGALYQPQHF TGTGCCAGCAGGGGACAGGGGGCCCTGTATCAGCCCCAGCATTTT
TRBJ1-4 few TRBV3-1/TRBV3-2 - CASSQVPPRPGGEKLFF TGTGCCAGCAGCCAAGTACCTCCAAGACCGGGGGGTGAAAAACTGTTTTTT
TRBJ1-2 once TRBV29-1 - CSVEDRAGDSRGYTF TGCAGCGTTGAGGACCGGGCAGGGGATTCGCGAGGCTACACCTTC
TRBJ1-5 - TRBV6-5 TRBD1 CASTRTGAVPQHF TGTGCCAGCACCAGGACAGGGGCCGTGCCCCAGCATTTT
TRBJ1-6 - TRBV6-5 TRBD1 CASSLQGLGNSPLHF TGTGCCAGCAGCTTACAGGGGTTGGGTAATTCACCCCTCCACTTT
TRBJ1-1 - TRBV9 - CASSVIQGTNTEAFF TGTGCCAGCAGCGTAATCCAGGGGACGAACACTGAAGCTTTCTTT
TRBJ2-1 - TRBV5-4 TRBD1 CASSPAAGTGDNEQFF TGTGCCAGCTCCCCGGCCGCCGGGACAGGGGACAATGAGCAGTTCTTC
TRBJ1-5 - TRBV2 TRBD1 CASSDGTVSNQPQHF TGTGCCAGCAGTGATGGGACAGTTAGCAATCAGCCCCAGCATTTT